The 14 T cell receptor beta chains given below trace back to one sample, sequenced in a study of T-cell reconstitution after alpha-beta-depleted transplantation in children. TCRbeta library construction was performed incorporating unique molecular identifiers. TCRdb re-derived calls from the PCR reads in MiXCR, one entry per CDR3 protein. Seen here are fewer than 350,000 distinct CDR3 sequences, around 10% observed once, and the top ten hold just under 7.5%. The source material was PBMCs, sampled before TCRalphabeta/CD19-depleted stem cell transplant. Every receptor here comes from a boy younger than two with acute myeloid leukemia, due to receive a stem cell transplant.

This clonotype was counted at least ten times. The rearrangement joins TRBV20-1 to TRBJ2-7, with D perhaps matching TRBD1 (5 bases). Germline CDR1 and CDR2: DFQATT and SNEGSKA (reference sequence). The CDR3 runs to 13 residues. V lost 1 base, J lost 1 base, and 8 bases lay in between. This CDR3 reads CSARGGHSYEQYF. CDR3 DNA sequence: TGCAGTGCTAGAGGGGGCCATTCCTACGAGCAGTACTTC.

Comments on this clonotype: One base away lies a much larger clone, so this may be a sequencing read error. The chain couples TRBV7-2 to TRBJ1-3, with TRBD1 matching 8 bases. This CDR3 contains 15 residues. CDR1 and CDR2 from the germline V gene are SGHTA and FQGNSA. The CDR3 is CASSLAQGAGSTIYF. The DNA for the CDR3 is TGTGCCAGCAGCTTAGCGCAGGGGGCTGGAAGCACCATATATTTT.

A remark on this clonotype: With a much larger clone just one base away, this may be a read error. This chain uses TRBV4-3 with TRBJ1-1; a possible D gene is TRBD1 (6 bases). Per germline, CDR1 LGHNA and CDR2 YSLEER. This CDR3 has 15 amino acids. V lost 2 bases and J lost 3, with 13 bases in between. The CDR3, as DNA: TGCGCCAGCAGCCAACTAGCCCAGGGGCACACTGAAGCTTTCTTT. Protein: CASSQLAQGHTEAFF.

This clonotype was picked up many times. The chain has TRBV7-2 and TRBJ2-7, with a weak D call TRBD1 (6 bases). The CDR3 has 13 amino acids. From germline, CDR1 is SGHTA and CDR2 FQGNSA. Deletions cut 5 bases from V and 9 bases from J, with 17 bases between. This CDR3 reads CASSAQQGLRQYF. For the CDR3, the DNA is TGTGCCAGCAGCGCACAACAGGGCCTGCGGCAGTACTTC.

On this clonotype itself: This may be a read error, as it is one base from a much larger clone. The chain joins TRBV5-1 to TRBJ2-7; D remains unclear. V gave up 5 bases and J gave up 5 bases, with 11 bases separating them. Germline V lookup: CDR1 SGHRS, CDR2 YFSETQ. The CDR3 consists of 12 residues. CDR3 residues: CASRLSGDEQYF. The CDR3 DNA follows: TGCGCCAGCAGGTTGTCTGGGGACGAGCAGTACTTC.

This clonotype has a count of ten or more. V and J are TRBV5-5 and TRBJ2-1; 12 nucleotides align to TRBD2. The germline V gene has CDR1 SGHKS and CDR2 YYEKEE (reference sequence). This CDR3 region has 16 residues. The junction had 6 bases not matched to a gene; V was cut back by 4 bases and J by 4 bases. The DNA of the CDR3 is TGTGCCAGCAGCCGACTAGCGGGAGAGCGATACAATGAGCAGTTCTTC. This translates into CASSRLAGERYNEQFF.

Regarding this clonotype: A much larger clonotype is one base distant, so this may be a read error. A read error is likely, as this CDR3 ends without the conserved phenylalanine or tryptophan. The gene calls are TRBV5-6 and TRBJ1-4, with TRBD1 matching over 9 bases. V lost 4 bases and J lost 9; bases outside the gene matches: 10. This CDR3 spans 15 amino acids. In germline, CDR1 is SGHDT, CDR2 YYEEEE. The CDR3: CASSLGPGQGKKLFC. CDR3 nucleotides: TGTGCCAGCAGCCTGGGGCCGGGACAGGGAAAAAAACTGTTTTGT.

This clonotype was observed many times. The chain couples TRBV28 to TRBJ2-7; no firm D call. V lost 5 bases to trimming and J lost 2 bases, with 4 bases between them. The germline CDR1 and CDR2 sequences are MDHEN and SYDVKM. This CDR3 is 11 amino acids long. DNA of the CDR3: TGTGCCAGCAGTGGGGCCTACGAGCAGTACTTC. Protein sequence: CASSGAYEQYF.

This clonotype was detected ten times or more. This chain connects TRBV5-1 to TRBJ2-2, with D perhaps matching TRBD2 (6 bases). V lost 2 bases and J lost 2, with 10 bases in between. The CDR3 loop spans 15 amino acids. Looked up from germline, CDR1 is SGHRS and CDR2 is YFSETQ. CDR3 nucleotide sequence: TGCGCCAGCAGCTTCACTAGCTATAACACCGGGGAGCTGTTTTTT. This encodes CASSFTSYNTGELFF.

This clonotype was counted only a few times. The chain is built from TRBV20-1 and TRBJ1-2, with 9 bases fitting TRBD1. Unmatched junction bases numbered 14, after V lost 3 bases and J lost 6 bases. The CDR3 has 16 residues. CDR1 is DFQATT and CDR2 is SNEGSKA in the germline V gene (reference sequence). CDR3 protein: CSASSRLGQGLDGYTF. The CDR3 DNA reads TGCAGTGCTAGCAGTCGCTTGGGACAGGGACTGGATGGCTACACCTTC.

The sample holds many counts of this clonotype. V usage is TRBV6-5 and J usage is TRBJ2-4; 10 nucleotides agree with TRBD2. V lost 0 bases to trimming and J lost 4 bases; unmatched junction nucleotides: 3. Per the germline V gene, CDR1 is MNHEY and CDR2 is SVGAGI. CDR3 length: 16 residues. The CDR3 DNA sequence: TGTGCCAGCAGTTACTCGACTAGCGGGCTTAAAAACATTCAGTACTTC. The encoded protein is CASSYSTSGLKNIQYF.

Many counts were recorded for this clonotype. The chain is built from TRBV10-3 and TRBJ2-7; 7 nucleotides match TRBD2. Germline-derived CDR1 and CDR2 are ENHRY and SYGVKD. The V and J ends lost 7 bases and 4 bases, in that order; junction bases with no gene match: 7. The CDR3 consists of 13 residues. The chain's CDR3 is CAIKGYGGYEQYF. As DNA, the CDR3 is TGTGCCATCAAGGGTTACGGGGGGTACGAGCAGTACTTC.

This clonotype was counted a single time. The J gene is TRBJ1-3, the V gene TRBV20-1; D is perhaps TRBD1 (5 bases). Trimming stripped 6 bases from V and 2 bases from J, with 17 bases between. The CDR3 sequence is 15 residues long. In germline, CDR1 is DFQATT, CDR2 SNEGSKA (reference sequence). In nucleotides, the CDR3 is TGCAGTGCCACTCCCGGGGCTTTAACTGGAAACACCATATATTTT. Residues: CSATPGALTGNTIYF.

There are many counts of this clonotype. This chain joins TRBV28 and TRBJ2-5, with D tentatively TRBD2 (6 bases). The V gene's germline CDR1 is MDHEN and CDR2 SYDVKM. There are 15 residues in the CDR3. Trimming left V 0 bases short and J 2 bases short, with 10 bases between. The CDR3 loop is CASSLWGLPQETQYF. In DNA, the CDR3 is TGTGCCAGCAGTTTATGGGGACTTCCTCAAGAGACCCAGTACTTC.